A selection of T cell receptor beta chains follows, all from one sample in a study of blood T cell repertoires in COVID-19. Clones were read by immunoSEQ multiplex PCR, and TCRdb kept only the in-frame ones, dropping some. The table has approximately 140,000 clones, about nine tenths seen once; the top ten hold 2.5%. The sequencing sample was made of peripheral blood. The receptors were sampled from a human donor with COVID-19, enrolled during active disease. The donor label of this sample is uncertain. Each CDR3 is given with its conserved first and last residue. A D gene is named only where the DNA matches it firmly. Size values are once, few and many counts, or a class for expanded clones, and some rows have none.

clone_size | j_call | v_call | d_call | cdr3_aa | cdr3_nt
NA | TRBJ2-7 | TRBV29-1 | NA | CSVEDRRNSYEQYF | TGCAGCGTTGAAGATCGGAGAAATTCCTACGAGCAGTACTTC
NA | TRBJ1-1 | TRBV11-1 | TRBD1 | CASSSGTAQNTEAFF | TGTGCCAGCAGCTCGGGGACAGCCCAGAACACTGAAGCTTTCTTT
NA | TRBJ2-2 | TRBV9 | TRBD2 | CASSVTSGMDTGELFF | TGTGCCAGCAGCGTGACTAGCGGGATGGACACCGGGGAGCTGTTTTTT
NA | TRBJ1-3 | TRBV19 | TRBD1 | CASSVDRDGNTIYF | TGTGCCAGTAGTGTGGACAGGGACGGAAACACCATATATTTT
NA | TRBJ1-1 | TRBV6-2/TRBV6-3 | TRBD1 | CASSEPGQKAFF | TGTGCCAGCAGTGAGCCGGGACAGAAAGCTTTCTTT
NA | TRBJ1-1 | TRBV6-6 | NA | CASSYGRGGTEAFF | TGTGCCAGCAGTTACGGCAGGGGAGGGACTGAAGCTTTCTTT
NA | TRBJ2-5 | TRBV24-1 | NA | CATSDPTGRETQYF | TGTGCCACCAGTGACCCTACAGGGCGAGAGACCCAGTACTTC
NA | TRBJ2-7 | TRBV30 | NA | CAWSMGGGGEQYF | TGTGCCTGGAGTATGGGAGGCGGAGGCGAGCAGTACTTC
NA | TRBJ2-5 | TRBV5-1 | NA | CASSLSAGASETQYF | TGCGCCAGCAGCCTCAGTGCGGGGGCGTCAGAGACCCAGTACTTC
once | TRBJ2-3 | TRBV5-1 | NA | CASKIRAGSTDTQYF | TGCGCCAGCAAAATTAGGGCGGGGAGCACAGATACGCAGTATTTT
NA | TRBJ2-1 | TRBV6-1 | TRBD1 | CASSDPWQGAGNEQFF | TGTGCCAGCAGTGACCCCTGGCAGGGGGCCGGGAATGAGCAGTTCTTC
few | TRBJ2-1 | TRBV18 | TRBD2 | CASSPGRGGLNEQFF | TGTGCCAGCTCACCAGGTCGGGGGGGCTTAAATGAGCAGTTCTTC
NA | TRBJ1-2 | TRBV5-4 | TRBD1 | CASSGRDSGNYGYTF | TGTGCCAGCAGCGGCCGGGACAGTGGTAACTATGGCTACACCTTC
NA | TRBJ1-1 | TRBV5-1 | TRBD1 | CASSLADRDTEAFF | TGCGCCAGCAGCTTGGCCGACAGGGACACTGAAGCTTTCTTT
NA | TRBJ1-2 | TRBV5-4 | TRBD1 | CASSPQQGARGYTF | TGTGCCAGCAGCCCCCAACAGGGGGCGAGGGGCTACACCTTC
NA | TRBJ1-5 | TRBV30 | TRBD1 | CAWSTRTGAYHF | TGTGCCTGGAGTACTCGGACAGGGGCCTACCATTTT
once | TRBJ2-5 | TRBV5-4 | TRBD2 | CASSPVQREGRETQYF | TGTGCCAGCAGCCCCGTCCAGCGGGAGGGCCGAGAGACCCAGTACTTC
once | TRBJ2-7 | TRBV19 | NA | CASSISRGAYEQYF | TGTGCCAGTAGTATTTCCAGGGGGGCCTACGAGCAGTACTTC
once | TRBJ1-5 | TRBV6-5 | NA | CASSRGGGNQPQHF | TGTGCCAGCAGTCGGGGGGGAGGCAATCAGCCCCAGCATTTT
few | TRBJ1-4 | TRBV10-3 | NA | CASAGTQYEKLFF | TGTGCCTCCGCCGGGACACAGTATGAAAAACTGTTTTTT
NA | TRBJ2-7 | TRBV10-2 | TRBD2 | CASLGGDTYEQYF | TGCGCCAGCCTCGGGGGGGATACCTACGAGCAGTACTTC
NA | TRBJ1-1 | TRBV6-5 | NA | CASRRARATEAFF | TGTGCCAGCAGGAGAGCGCGCGCTACTGAAGCTTTCTTT
NA | TRBJ2-3 | TRBV5-1 | TRBD2 | CASSLGLAGGPTDTQYF | TGCGCCAGCAGCTTGGGACTAGCGGGGGGGCCCACAGATACGCAGTATTTT
NA | TRBJ1-5 | TRBV28 | NA | CASSLGRVNQPQHF | TGTGCCAGCAGTTTAGGGCGGGTCAATCAGCCCCAGCATTTT
NA | TRBJ1-3 | TRBV6-5 | TRBD1 | CASTTGAAGNTIYF | TGTGCCAGTACCACAGGGGCTGCTGGAAACACCATATATTTT
NA | TRBJ2-2 | TRBV9 | TRBD2 | CASSDYSGTTANTGELFF | TGTGCCAGCAGCGACTATAGCGGGACGACGGCGAACACCGGGGAGCTGTTTTTT
NA | TRBJ1-5 | TRBV18 | NA | CASSPGEGLRSNQPQHF | TGTGCCAGCTCACCAGGTGAGGGTTTGAGAAGCAATCAGCCCCAGCATTTT
NA | TRBJ2-2 | TRBV5-4 | NA | CASTTASTPPGELFF | TGTGCCAGCACCACAGCTTCGACCCCGCCCGGGGAGCTGTTTTTT
NA | TRBJ2-7 | TRBV28 | TRBD1 | CASISRVDRGGYEQYF | TGTGCCAGCATCTCAAGGGTCGACAGGGGAGGCTACGAGCAGTACTTC
NA | TRBJ2-2 | TRBV19 | NA | CASSRDTGELFF | TGTGCCAGTTCACGCGACACCGGGGAGCTGTTTTTT
NA | TRBJ1-5 | TRBV2 | NA | CASRPEGNQPQHF | TGTGCCAGCAGGCCGGAGGGCAATCAGCCCCAGCATTTT
NA | TRBJ1-1 | TRBV24-1 | NA | CATSDGPGTEAFF | TGTGCCACCAGTGATGGGCCAGGCACTGAAGCTTTCTTT
NA | TRBJ1-5 | TRBV25-1 | TRBD1 | CASSETGGQPQHF | TGTGCCAGCAGTGAAACAGGGGGCCAGCCCCAGCATTTT
NA | TRBJ2-5 | TRBV2 | TRBD1 | CASRSRQGAETQYF | TGTGCCAGCAGATCCAGACAGGGGGCGGAGACCCAGTACTTC
NA | TRBJ1-5 | TRBV3-1/TRBV3-2 | TRBD1 | CASSQDRGRGQPQHF | TGTGCCAGCAGCCAGGACAGGGGACGGGGTCAGCCCCAGCATTTT
NA | TRBJ2-5 | TRBV24-1 | NA | CATSDPDTNQETQYF | TGTGCCACCAGTGATCCTGACACCAACCAAGAGACCCAGTACTTC
once | TRBJ1-3 | TRBV5-1 | TRBD1 | CASSVQGYGNTIYF | TGCGCCAGCAGCGTACAGGGGTACGGAAACACCATATATTTT
NA | TRBJ1-1 | TRBV30 | NA | CAWSGPQVNTEAFF | TGTGCCTGGAGTGGCCCGCAGGTGAACACTGAAGCTTTCTTT
NA | TRBJ2-7 | TRBV5-1 | TRBD1 | CASSAGTGEQYF | TGCGCCAGCAGCGCCGGGACAGGAGAGCAGTACTTC
NA | TRBJ2-2 | TRBV3-1/TRBV3-2 | TRBD2 | CASSPPGGSGELFF | TGTGCCAGCAGCCCTCCCGGGGGGTCCGGGGAGCTGTTTTTT
NA | TRBJ1-5 | TRBV6-1 | NA | CASSEFVDQPQHF | TGTGCCAGCAGTGAATTCGTAGATCAGCCCCAGCATTTT
NA | TRBJ1-1 | TRBV29-1 | TRBD1 | CSVVGQGNTEAFF | TGCAGCGTTGTTGGACAGGGGAACACTGAAGCTTTCTTT
NA | TRBJ1-2 | TRBV6-5 | TRBD1 | CASSYSGQGVGYTF | TGTGCCAGCAGTTACTCGGGACAGGGGGTCGGCTACACCTTC
few | TRBJ1-1 | TRBV5-4 | NA | CASSLGQVVNTEAFF | TGTGCCAGCAGCTTGGGACAGGTGGTGAACACTGAAGCTTTCTTT
few | TRBJ1-2 | TRBV9 | NA | CASSVETGTSRGYTF | TGTGCCAGCAGCGTAGAAACAGGGACGAGTCGGGGCTACACCTTC
NA | TRBJ2-3 | TRBV9 | TRBD2 | CASSVGLAGGTDTQYF | TGTGCCAGCAGCGTAGGGCTAGCGGGGGGCACAGATACGCAGTATTTT
NA | TRBJ1-6 | TRBV28 | TRBD1 | CASSSTGGGSPLHF | TGTGCCAGCAGTTCCACAGGGGGAGGGTCACCCCTCCATTTT
NA | TRBJ2-1 | TRBV11-3 | TRBD1 | CASSLSTGAPRNEQFF | TGTGCCAGCAGCTTATCGACAGGGGCGCCACGCAATGAGCAGTTCTTC
NA | TRBJ1-2 | TRBV4-1 | TRBD1 | CASSQGLSGTGQGYTF | TGCGCCAGCAGCCAAGGATTATCAGGGACAGGACAAGGCTACACCTTC
NA | TRBJ2-3 | TRBV10-1 | NA | CASSDLARMDTQYF | TGCGCCAGCAGTGACCTAGCCCGCATGGATACGCAGTATTTT
NA | TRBJ1-1 | TRBV7-9 | NA | CASSSGTPEAFF | TGTGCCAGCAGCTCGGGGACTCCTGAAGCTTTCTTT
NA | TRBJ1-2 | TRBV2 | NA | CASRKGGGFAYGYTF | TGTGCCAGCAGGAAAGGGGGGGGCTTTGCCTATGGCTACACCTTC
NA | TRBJ1-2 | TRBV25-1 | NA | CASSERQDYNYGYTF | TGTGCCAGCAGTGAAAGACAGGATTATAACTATGGCTACACCTTC